This T cell receptor (beta chain) is from a study of response to subunit inactivated influenza vaccine. The CDR3 is 11 residues long. Trimming removed 3 bases at V and 7 bases at J, with 4 bases between. Notes on the study in general: Researchers suggested that each seasonal influenza vaccination recruits few new T cells.

Via MiXCR, TCRdb re-called the RT-PCR reads, giving one row per CDR3 protein. In the table there are about 780,000 distinct CDR3 sequences, approximately 17% of which are singletons. This clonotype was detected only a few times. What it binds is not known. The sequence was collected from a man in his forties or fifties who received an inactivated influenza vaccine. Sequencing used PBMCs from blood, obtained 4 to 6 days after vaccination. The chain has TRBV12-3 or TRBV12-4 and TRBJ2-1; D remains unclear. The CDR3 sequence is CASSLMNEQFF. CDR3 sequence (DNA): TGTGCCAGCAGTTTGATGAATGAGCAGTTCTTC.